The TCR beta chain under discussion was sequenced for a study of OX40 agonist ivuxolimab in advanced cancers. Turning to the overall study: Ivuxolimab was a fully human IgG2 agonistic monoclonal antibody targeting the costimulatory receptor OX40 (CD134). Intravenous ivuxolimab was administered to patients every 2 weeks at six dose levels: 0.01, 0.1, 0.3, 1.5, 3 and 10 mg/kg. Of the approximately 53 patients in dose escalation, 19 had hepatocellular carcinoma, about 15 had melanoma, 9 had renal cell carcinoma and 9 had head and neck cancer. In the dose-escalation cohort, approximately 82% of patients were male, and the mean age was 60 years with a range of roughly 20 to 79. Prior anti-PD-1, anti-PD-L1 or anti-CTLA-4 therapy was permitted, and 40% of dose-escalation patients had received checkpoint inhibitors. Partial responses were achieved by three dose-escalation patients, of whom one had hepatocellular carcinoma and two had cutaneous melanoma. Peripheral TCRbeta sequencing aimed to test whether ivuxolimab altered TCR sequence diversity and caused clonal T-cell expansion. The paper describes the monotherapy dose-escalation part (N of about 52 patients) of the phase I trial of ivuxolimab. The full study reports these points: In the 0.1-3.0 mg/kg groups, partial responders had among the lowest normalized peripheral clonal expansion, particularly in CD8+ T cells. Low levels of normalized T-cell clonal expansion were also seen in some nonresponding patients. At doses from 0.1 to 3.0 mg/kg, clonal expansion was seen in both CD4+ and CD8+ blood T cells between baseline and week 6. Which antigens the clonally expanded peripheral T cells were specific for was not determined. After ivuxolimab, more expanded clones were found on average in CD8+ T cells than in CD4+ T cells.

Reading from cysteine to phenylalanine, the CDR3 counts 15 amino acids. This entry keeps only the CDR3 DNA: 45 bases, framed from base 1. V is pruned by 5 bases and J by 1 base, leaving 0 bases of the junction without a gene match. Per the germline V gene (reference sequence), SEHNR is the CDR1 and FQNEAQ is the CDR2. Genomic DNA was isolated from the sorted cells so that the TCRbeta CDR3 region could be sequenced. TCRbeta CDR3 regions were sequenced using the immunoSEQ Assay. What TCRdb holds here is the immuneACCESS table cut down to in-frame rearrangements. Part of the clones is not present; checked against another copy, under half of the missing clones reflect an unresolved V gene, and the others are unexplained. Recorded for this sample are fewer than 55,000 clones; roughly nine tenths of them occurred a single time. About 14% of the sample rests with the top ten. A note on this clone: No antigen is known for it. No quality values exist for individual bases; no much larger clone is one base distant.

The trial excluded patients who had a history of autoimmune disease or were on systemic immunosuppression. Peripheral blood for TCR sequencing was collected from all dose cohorts at baseline, on cycle 4 day 1, and on cycle 7 day 1. The samples were taken from a phase I, first-in-human, multicenter, open-label dose-escalation trial of ivuxolimab. Adults with locally advanced or metastatic head and neck squamous cell, hepatocellular, melanoma or renal cell carcinoma were enrolled in the trial. Before TCR sequencing, CD4+ T cells and CD8+ T cells were sorted from peripheral blood as separate populations.

The chain is encoded by TRBV7-9 joined to TRBJ2-3; a stretch of 13 junction bases matches TRBD2. This clonotype originated in an adult with an advanced solid tumor such as melanoma, head and neck, liver or kidney cancer. The sample here was CD4+ or CD8+ T cells sorted from blood, taken in a trial of the OX40 agonist ivuxolimab. For the CDR3, the sequence is CASSGTSGGTDTQYF. Here is the DNA: TGTGCCAGCAGCGGGACTAGCGGGGGCACAGATACGCAGTATTTT.